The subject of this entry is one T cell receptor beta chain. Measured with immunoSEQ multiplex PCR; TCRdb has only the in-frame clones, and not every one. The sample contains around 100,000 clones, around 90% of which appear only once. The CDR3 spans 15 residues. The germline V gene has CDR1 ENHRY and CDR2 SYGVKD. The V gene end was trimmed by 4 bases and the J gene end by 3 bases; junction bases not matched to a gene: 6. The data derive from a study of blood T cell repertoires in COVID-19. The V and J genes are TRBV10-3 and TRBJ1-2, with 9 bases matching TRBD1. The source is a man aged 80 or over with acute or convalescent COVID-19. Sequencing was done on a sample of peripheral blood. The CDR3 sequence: CAISGTGAPYYGYTF. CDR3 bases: TGTGCCATCAGTGGGACAGGGGCCCCCTACTATGGCTACACCTTC.